This TCR beta chain comes out of a study of blood T cell repertoires in COVID-19. Overall study context: Spain, Italy and the United States supplied samples that represented acute and convalescent COVID-19.

The CDR3 length is 13 residues. V lost 8 bases and J lost 10; bases outside the gene matches: 13. Germline values: CDR1 SEHNR, CDR2 FQNEAQ (reference sequence). Sequenced by immunoSEQ multiplex PCR; TCRdb stores in-frame clones only, minus some. In the table there are about 260,000 clones, roughly 88% of which are singletons. Sequencing was carried out using peripheral blood. V is TRBV7-9 and J is TRBJ1-1; TRBD1 matches 7 bases. This clonotype was sampled from a human donor in a cohort sampled during active COVID-19. The CDR3 sequence is CASSLGRAGGAFF. CDR3 bases: TGTGCCAGCTCCTTAGGCAGGGCAGGGGGAGCTTTCTTT.